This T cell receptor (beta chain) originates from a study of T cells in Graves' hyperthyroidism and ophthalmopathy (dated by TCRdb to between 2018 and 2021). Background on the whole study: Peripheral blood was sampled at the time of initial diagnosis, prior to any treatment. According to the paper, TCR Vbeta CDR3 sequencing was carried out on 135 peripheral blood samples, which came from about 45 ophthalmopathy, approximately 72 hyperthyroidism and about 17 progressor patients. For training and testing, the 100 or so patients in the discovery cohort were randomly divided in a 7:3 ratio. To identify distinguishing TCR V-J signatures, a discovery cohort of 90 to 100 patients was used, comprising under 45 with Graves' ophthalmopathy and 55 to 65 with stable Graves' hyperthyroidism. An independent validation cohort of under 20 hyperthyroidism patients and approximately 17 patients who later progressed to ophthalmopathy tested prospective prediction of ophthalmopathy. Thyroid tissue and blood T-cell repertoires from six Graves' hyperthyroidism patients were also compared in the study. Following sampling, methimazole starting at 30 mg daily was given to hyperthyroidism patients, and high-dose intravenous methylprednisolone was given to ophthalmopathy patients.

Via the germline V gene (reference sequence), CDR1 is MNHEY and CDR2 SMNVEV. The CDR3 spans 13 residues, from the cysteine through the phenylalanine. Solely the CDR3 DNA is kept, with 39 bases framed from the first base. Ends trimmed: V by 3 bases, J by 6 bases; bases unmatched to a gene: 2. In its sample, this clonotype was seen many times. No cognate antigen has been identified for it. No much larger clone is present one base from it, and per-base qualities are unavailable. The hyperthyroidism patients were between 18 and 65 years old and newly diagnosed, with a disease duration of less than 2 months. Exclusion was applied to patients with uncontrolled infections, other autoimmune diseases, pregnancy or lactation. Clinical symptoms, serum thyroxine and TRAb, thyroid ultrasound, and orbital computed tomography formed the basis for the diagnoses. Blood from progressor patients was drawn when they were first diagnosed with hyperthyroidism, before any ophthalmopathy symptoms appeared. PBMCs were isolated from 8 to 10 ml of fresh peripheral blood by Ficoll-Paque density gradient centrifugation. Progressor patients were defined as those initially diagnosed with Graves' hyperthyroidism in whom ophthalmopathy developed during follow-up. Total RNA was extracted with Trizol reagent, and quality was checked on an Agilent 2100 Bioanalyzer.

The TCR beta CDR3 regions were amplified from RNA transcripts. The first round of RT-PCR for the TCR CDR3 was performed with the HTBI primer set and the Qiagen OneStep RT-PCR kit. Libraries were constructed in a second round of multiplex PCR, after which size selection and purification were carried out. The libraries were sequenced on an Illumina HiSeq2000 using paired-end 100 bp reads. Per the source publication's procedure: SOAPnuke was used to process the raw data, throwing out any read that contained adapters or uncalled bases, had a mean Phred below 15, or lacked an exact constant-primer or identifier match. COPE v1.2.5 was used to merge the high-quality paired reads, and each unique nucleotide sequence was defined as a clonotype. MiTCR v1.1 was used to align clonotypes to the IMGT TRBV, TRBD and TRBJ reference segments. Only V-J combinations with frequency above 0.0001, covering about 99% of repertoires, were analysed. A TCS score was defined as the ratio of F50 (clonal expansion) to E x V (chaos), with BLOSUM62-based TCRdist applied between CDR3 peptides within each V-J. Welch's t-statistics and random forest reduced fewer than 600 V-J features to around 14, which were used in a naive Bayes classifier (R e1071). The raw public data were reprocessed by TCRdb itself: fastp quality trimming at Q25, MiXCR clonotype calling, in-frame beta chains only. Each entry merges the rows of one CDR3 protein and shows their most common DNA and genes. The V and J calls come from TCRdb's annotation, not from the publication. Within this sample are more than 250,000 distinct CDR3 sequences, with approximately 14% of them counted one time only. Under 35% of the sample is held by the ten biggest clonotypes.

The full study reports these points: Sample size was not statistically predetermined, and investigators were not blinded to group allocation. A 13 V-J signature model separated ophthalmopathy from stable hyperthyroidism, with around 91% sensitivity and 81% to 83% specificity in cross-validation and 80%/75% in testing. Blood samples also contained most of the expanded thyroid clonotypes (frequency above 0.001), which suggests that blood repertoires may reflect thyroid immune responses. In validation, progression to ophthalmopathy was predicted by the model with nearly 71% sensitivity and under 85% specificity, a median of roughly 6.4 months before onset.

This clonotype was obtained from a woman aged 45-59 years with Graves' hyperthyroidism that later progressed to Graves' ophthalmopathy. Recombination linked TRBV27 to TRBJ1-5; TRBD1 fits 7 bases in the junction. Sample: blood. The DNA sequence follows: TGTGCCAGCAGTTTTGACAGGGTTCAGCCCCAGCATTTT. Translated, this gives CASSFDRVQPQHF.